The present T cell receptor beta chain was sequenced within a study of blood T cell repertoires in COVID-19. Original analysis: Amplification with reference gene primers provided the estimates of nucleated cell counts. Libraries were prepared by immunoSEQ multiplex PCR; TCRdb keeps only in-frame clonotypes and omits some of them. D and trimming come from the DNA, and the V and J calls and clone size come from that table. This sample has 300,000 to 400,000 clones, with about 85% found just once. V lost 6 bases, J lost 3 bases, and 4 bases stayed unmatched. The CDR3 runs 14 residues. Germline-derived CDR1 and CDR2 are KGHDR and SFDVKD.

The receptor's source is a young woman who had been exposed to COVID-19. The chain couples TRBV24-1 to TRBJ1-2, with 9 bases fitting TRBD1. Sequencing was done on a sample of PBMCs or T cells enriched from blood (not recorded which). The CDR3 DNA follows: TGTGCCACCAGTCCCGGGACAGGGTACTATGGCTACACCTTC. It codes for CATSPGTGYYGYTF.